One T cell receptor (beta chain) is described in this entry. V was clipped by 0 bases and J by 3 bases, with 9 bases between them. The CDR3 covers 14 residues. This sample is part of a study of technical replicates of blood from a few donors. Assay: immunoSEQ multiplex PCR; the TCRdb copy retains only in-frame clones and omits some. The sample includes over 80,000 clones, roughly 96% of them seen just once. This chain connects TRBV5-3 to TRBJ2-5; possible D gene TRBD1, 6 bases. TRBV5-3 is recorded as an ORF, its role being uncertain. This sequence originates from a human donor in good health. Sequenced material: T cells isolated from PBMCs. This chain's CDR3 is CARSLENREETQYF. CDR3 nucleotide sequence: TGTGCCAGAAGCTTGGAAAACAGGGAAGAGACCCAGTACTTC.